Presented here are 24 T cell receptor beta chains from one specimen sequenced in a study of T cells after yellow fever vaccination. TCRdb independently ran MiXCR on the 5' RACE reads; one entry per CDR3 protein. The sample shows 50,000 to 75,000 distinct CDR3 sequences, about 5% of them seen only once. The sample consisted of PBMCs, either bulk or a sorted T-cell subset (CD4+, CD8+, memory, or dextramer-sorted; not recorded which), taken on the day of the yellow fever booster vaccination. All receptors derive from a man aged 18 to 30 who received the YFV17D yellow fever vaccine.

This clonotype counts as large. This chain links TRBV5-4 with TRBJ2-1; tentative D call: TRBD2 (6 bases). V was pared by 0 bases and J by 4 bases, with 11 bases between. This CDR3 has 15 residues. Germline lookup yields CDR1 SGHNT and CDR2 YYREEE (reference sequence). CDR3 in amino acids: CASSLDGTSYNEQFF. The CDR3 DNA sequence: TGTGCCAGCAGCTTGGATGGGACTTCGTACAATGAGCAGTTCTTC.

There are many counts of this clonotype. The chain recombines TRBV12-3 or TRBV12-4 with TRBJ2-1; perhaps TRBD1 as D (5 bases). V was trimmed by 5 bases and J by 8 bases, leaving 10 bases between them. This CDR3 has 12 residues. The CDR3 nucleotides read TGTGCCAGCAGTGCAGGGCCGGATGAGCAGTTCTTC. This encodes CASSAGPDEQFF.

The CDR3 is CASSPGTVTQYF. The CDR3 DNA reads as TGCGCCAGCAGCCCGGGTACGGTTACGCAGTATTTT. This chain uses TRBV5-1 with TRBJ2-3, with D hard to call. V lost 4 bases, J lost 8 bases, and 11 bases lay in between. CDR1 and CDR2 (germline): SGHRS, YFSETQ. The CDR3 totals 12 residues.

This clonotype was counted at least ten times. The V and J genes are TRBV11-2 and TRBJ1-2; 7 bases are shared with TRBD1. V shed 4 bases, J shed 10 bases, and the junction held 9 bases outside the gene matches. Per germline, CDR1 SGHAT and CDR2 FQNNGV. The CDR3 runs to 13 residues. As DNA, the CDR3 is TGTGCCAGCAGCTCGGACAGGTTTCAGCACTACACCTTC. Its translation is CASSSDRFQHYTF.

This clonotype was counted at least ten times. This rearrangement joins TRBV5-1 to TRBJ1-1; D not resolved. Germline V gives CDR1 SGHRS, CDR2 YFSETQ. The CDR3 has 12 amino acids. Trimming shortened V by 3 bases and J by 7 bases, and 10 bases separated the two germline ends. This CDR3 reads CASSSGSDEAFF. The CDR3 DNA sequence: TGCGCCAGCAGCTCTGGGTCAGATGAAGCTTTCTTT.

This chain connects TRBV20-1 to TRBJ2-2, with D perhaps TRBD2 (7 bases). This CDR3 has 16 amino acids. V was shortened by 5 bases and J by 11 bases, with 27 bases between the two germline ends. The germline V gene has CDR1 DFQATT and CDR2 SNEGSKA (reference sequence). The CDR3, as DNA: TGCAGTGCTCTCCCCGGGGAGGGGGGAAGATCCGCTGAGCTGTTTTTT. This codes for CSALPGEGGRSAELFF.

This chain joins TRBV7-2 and TRBJ1-1; 7 bases align to TRBD1. Germline values: CDR1 SGHTA, CDR2 FQGNSA. The V segment lost 4 bases and the J segment 4 bases; nucleotides outside the gene matches: 3. The CDR3 sequence is 13 residues long. CDR3 DNA: TGTGCCAGCAGCTACCGACAGGGCACTGAAGCTTTCTTT. Its translation: CASSYRQGTEAFF. Using reference TRBV7-2 and TRBJ1-1 for the parts outside the CDR3, the full variable domain is GAGVSQSPSNKVTEKGKDVELRCDPISGHTALYWYRQSLGQGLEFLIYFQGNSAPDKSGLPSDRFSAERTGGSVSTLTIQRTQQEDSAVYLCASSYRQGTEAFFGQGTRLTVV.

This clonotype was recorded at least ten times. The rearrangement links TRBV3-1 to TRBJ2-3; D remains unclear. Germline V gives CDR1 LGHDT, CDR2 YNNKEL (reference sequence). This CDR3 region has 15 residues. Trimming shortened V by 2 bases and J by 5 bases, and 14 bases separated the two germline ends. CDR3 DNA: TGTGCCAGCAGCCAATACACGACCTCGGGAGATACGCAGTATTTT. Its translation is CASSQYTTSGDTQYF.

At least ten counts were recorded for this clonotype. The chain employs TRBV4-1 and TRBJ1-1; no clear D. CDR1 is MGHRA and CDR2 is YSYEKL in the germline V gene. The CDR3 is 16 amino acids. Trimming cost V 0 bases and J 2 bases, with 13 bases left between them. The CDR3 spells CASSQDLGRTNTEAFF. CDR3 in DNA: TGCGCCAGCAGCCAAGATCTTGGACGGACCAACACTGAAGCTTTCTTT.

Only a few counts were recorded for this clonotype. The chain is built from TRBV6-2 or TRBV6-3 and TRBJ2-5; D is unresolved. CDR1 MNHEY and CDR2 SVGEGT come from the germline V gene. This CDR3 is 10 amino acids long. V shed 8 bases and J shed 2 bases, with 3 bases lying between them. As DNA, the CDR3 is TGTGCCAGCGGTCAAGAGACCCAGTACTTC. It encodes CASGQETQYF.

This clonotype was picked up many times. The chain couples TRBV27 to TRBJ2-3; D not certain. Germline V gene lookup returns CDR1 MNHEY and CDR2 SMNVEV (reference sequence). The V end lost 5 bases, the J end lost 0 bases, and 3 bases lay between the germline ends. The CDR3 runs to 12 residues. CDR3 nucleotides: TGTGCCAGCAGTCTTAGCACAGATACGCAGTATTTT. Amino acid sequence: CASSLSTDTQYF.

This clonotype has ten or more counts. This rearrangement joins TRBV20-1 to TRBJ1-3; D ambiguous. CDR3 size: 16 residues. The germline V and J ends were trimmed by 4 bases and 1 base, with 17 bases remaining between them. Germline V gives CDR1 DFQATT, CDR2 SNEGSKA (reference sequence). The CDR3 region is CSAKVSGRRSGNTIYF. Written as DNA, the CDR3 is TGCAGTGCTAAGGTCTCTGGCAGGAGATCTGGAAACACCATATATTTT.

This clonotype was seen at least ten times. DNA for the CDR3: TGTGCCAGCAGCTTAGCGGACGGGGGTTTGAACACTGAAGCTTTCTTT. Protein product: CASSLADGGLNTEAFF. The chain has TRBV7-8 and TRBJ1-1; maybe TRBD1 (5 bases). The CDR3 spans 16 residues. The V gene's germline CDR1 is SGHVS and CDR2 FQNEAQ. V lost 0 bases, J lost 0 bases, and 11 bases lay in between.

The CDR3 nucleotides read TGTGCCAGCTCCGCGGGACAGGTTTCCTACGAGCAGTACGTC. It yields the protein CASSAGQVSYEQYV. This chain connects TRBV6-5 to TRBJ2-7; TRBD1 aligns across 8 bases. Germline CDR1 MNHEY, CDR2 SVGAGI. The J segment lost 1 base and the V segment lost 8 bases, leaving 7 bases of the junction unmatched. The CDR3 consists of 14 residues.

This clonotype was recorded at least ten times. CDR3 region: CASSSGPREDTEAFF. In DNA form, the CDR3 reads TGTGCCAGCAGCTCCGGGCCCAGGGAGGACACTGAAGCTTTCTTT. The chain combines TRBV7-8 with TRBJ1-1, with D possibly matching TRBD1 (5 bases). V shed 4 bases and J shed 3 bases, with 15 bases lying between them. The V gene's germline CDR1 is SGHVS and CDR2 FQNEAQ. CDR3 length: 15 amino acids. Full variable domain (missing parts from reference TRBV7-8 and TRBJ1-1): GAGVSQSPRYKVAKRGQDVALRCDPISGHVSLFWYQQALGQGPEFLTYFQNEAQLDKSGLPSDRFFAERPEGSVSTLKIQRTQQEDSAVYLCASSSGPREDTEAFFGQGTRLTVV.

In this sample, this clonotype turned up a few times. V is TRBV4-1 and J is TRBJ2-7; tentatively, D is TRBD1 (6 bases). Germline assignment: CDR1 MGHRA and CDR2 YSYEKL. Trimming removed 1 base from V and 4 bases from J, with 11 bases in between. The CDR3 length is 14 residues. DNA for the CDR3: TGCGCCAGCAGCCAAGTATACGGGACATACGAGCAGTACGTC. Translating gives CASSQVYGTYEQYV.

This clonotype has just a few counts. This chain uses TRBV12-3 or TRBV12-4 with TRBJ2-3; tentatively, D is TRBD1 or TRBD2 (6 bases each). Trimming removed 6 bases from V and 1 base from J, with 14 bases in between. The CDR3 consists of 15 residues. The CDR3 sequence is CASRPPGAGTDTQYF. DNA for the CDR3: TGTGCCAGCAGACCCCCGGGGGCGGGCACAGATACGCAGTATTTT.

This clonotype was counted only a few times. This chain links TRBV4-2 with TRBJ2-2; unclear D gene. CDR1 is LGHNA and CDR2 is YNFKEQ in the germline V gene. The CDR3 length is 13 residues. Trimming pared 4 bases from V and 5 bases from J, leaving 8 bases between. The CDR3 here is CASSRKTTGELFF. As DNA, the CDR3 is TGTGCCAGCAGCCGGAAGACGACCGGGGAGCTGTTTTTT.

This clonotype was seen many times. This rearrangement joins TRBV18 to TRBJ2-7; D unclear. V was shortened by 2 bases and J by 6 bases, with 17 bases between the two germline ends. CDR1 is KGHSH, CDR2 LQKENI, per germline. The CDR3 extends over 15 amino acids. The CDR3 loop reads CASSPGIDTGGEQYV. The CDR3 DNA follows: TGTGCCAGCTCACCAGGAATAGATACGGGCGGCGAGCAGTACGTC.

This chain joins TRBV6-5 and TRBJ2-3; weak D call: TRBD2 (6 bases). Trimming left V 5 bases short and J 2 bases short, with 20 bases between. From germline, CDR1 is MNHEY and CDR2 SVGAGI. The CDR3 extends over 17 amino acids. CDR3 protein: CASSPLRDSPFTDTQYF. Here the CDR3 DNA reads TGTGCCAGCAGTCCCCTCCGGGACTCCCCCTTCACAGATACGCAGTATTTT.

The chain has TRBV20-1 and TRBJ2-1, with TRBD2 identical over 8 bases. Germline CDR1 and CDR2: DFQATT and SNEGSKA (reference sequence). There are 14 residues in the CDR3. With 6 bases clipped from V and 8 bases from J, the junction kept 12 bases outside the gene matches. The CDR3 DNA follows: TGCAGTGCGCGGGGGGCGGGGAATCTGCATGAGCAGTTCTTC. It translates to CSARGAGNLHEQFF.

This clonotype was recorded many times. The CDR3 nucleotides are TGTGCCAGCAGAAGTACCGAAGGACCGGAGCAGTACTTC. It is translated as CASRSTEGPEQYF. The chain links TRBV7-8 to TRBJ2-7; D gene unclear. The CDR3 runs to 13 residues. CDR1 is SGHVS and CDR2 is FQNEAQ in the germline V gene. V shed 6 bases and J shed 7 bases, with 16 bases lying between them.

This clonotype was detected only a few times. The rearrangement joins TRBV7-8 to TRBJ2-3, with 7 bases that match TRBD2. V dropped 1 base and J dropped 0; count of bases not matched to a gene: 7. Germline CDR1 reads SGHVS; CDR2 reads FQNEAQ. The CDR3 is made up of 17 amino acids. The CDR3 bases are TGTGCCAGCAGCTTAGTGAGGCGCGGGGGAAGCACAGATACGCAGTATTTT. It yields the protein CASSLVRRGGSTDTQYF.

In its sample, this clonotype was seen a few times. V and J are TRBV4-1 and TRBJ1-2; a possible D gene is TRBD1 (6 bases). Germline lookup yields CDR1 MGHRA and CDR2 YSYEKL. The CDR3 runs 15 residues. Deletions cut 1 base from V and 5 bases from J, with 14 bases between. The CDR3 region has the DNA TGCGCCAGCAGCCAAGGGCGCAGGGGAGGATATGGCTACACCTTC. Protein sequence: CASSQGRRGGYGYTF.